This T cell receptor (beta chain) was obtained from a study of blood T cell repertoires in COVID-19. Study-level information: Samples of COVID-19 (acute and convalescent) were obtained from the United States, Italy and Spain. Nucleic acid was either cDNA or gDNA, and it came from T cells, B-cell-depleted T cells, or PBMCs.

Deletions cut 6 bases from V and 3 bases from J, with 12 bases between. CDR3 length: 14 amino acids. Germline V gives CDR1 MNHEY, CDR2 SVGAGI. Original processing notes: Amplification of reference gene primers provided the estimated nucleated cell counts. Some clones are missing from TCRdb's copy, which holds only in-frame ones; the method was immunoSEQ multiplex PCR. The V and J calls and clone size come from that table; D and trimming were worked out from the DNA. The table shows fewer than 200,000 clones, with roughly 93% occurring only once. This clone appeared a single time. The specimen was peripheral blood. V is TRBV6-5 and J is TRBJ1-5, with a tentative D call TRBD1 (6 bases). The clonotype comes from a woman in her fifties or sixties with acute or convalescent COVID-19. In nucleotides, the CDR3 is TGTGCCAGCAGACCGACAGGACTCAATCAGCCCCAGCATTTT. This gives the protein CASRPTGLNQPQHF.